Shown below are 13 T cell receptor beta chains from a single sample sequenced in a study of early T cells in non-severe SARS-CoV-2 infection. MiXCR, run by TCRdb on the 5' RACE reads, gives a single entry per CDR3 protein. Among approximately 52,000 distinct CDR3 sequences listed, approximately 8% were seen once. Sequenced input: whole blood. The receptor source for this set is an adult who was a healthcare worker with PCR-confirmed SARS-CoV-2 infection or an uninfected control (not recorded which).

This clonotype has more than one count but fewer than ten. CDR3 nucleotide sequence: TGTGCCAGCCGGAGGGATCCCACAGATACGCAGTATTTT. It translates to CASRRDPTDTQYF. The V gene is TRBV7-3, the J gene TRBJ2-3, with D maybe TRBD2 (6 bases). V lost 8 bases and J lost 2, with 11 bases in between. CDR1 is SGHTA, CDR2 FQGTGA, per germline. The CDR3 totals 13 residues. Drawing the rest from reference TRBV7-3 and TRBJ2-3, the complete variable domain is GAGVSQTPSNKVTEKGKYVELRCDPISGHTALYWYRQSLGQGPEFLIYFQGTGAADDSGLPNDRFFAVRPEGSVSTLKIQRTERGDSAVYLCASRRDPTDTQYFGPGTRLTVL.

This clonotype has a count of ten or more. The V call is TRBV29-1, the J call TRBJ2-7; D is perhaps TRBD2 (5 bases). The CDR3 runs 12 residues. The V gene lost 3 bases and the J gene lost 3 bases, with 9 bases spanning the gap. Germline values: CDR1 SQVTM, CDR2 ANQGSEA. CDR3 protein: CSVEDGDYEQYF. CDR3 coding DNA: TGCAGCGTTGAGGACGGGGACTACGAGCAGTACTTC.

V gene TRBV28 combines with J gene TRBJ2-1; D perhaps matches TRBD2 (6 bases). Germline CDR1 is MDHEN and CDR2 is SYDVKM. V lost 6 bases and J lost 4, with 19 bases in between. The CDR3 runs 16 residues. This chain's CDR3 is CASSPPAGGFYNEQFF. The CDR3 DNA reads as TGTGCCAGCAGCCCACCGGCCGGGGGATTTTACAATGAGCAGTTCTTC.

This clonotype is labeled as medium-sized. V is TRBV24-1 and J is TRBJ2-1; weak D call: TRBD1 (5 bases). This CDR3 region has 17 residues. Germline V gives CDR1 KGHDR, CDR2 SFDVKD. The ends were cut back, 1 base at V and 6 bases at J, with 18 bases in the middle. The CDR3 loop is CATSDFLGQGKGNEQFF. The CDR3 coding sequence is TGTGCCACCAGTGATTTCCTGGGGCAGGGTAAAGGCAATGAGCAGTTCTTC.

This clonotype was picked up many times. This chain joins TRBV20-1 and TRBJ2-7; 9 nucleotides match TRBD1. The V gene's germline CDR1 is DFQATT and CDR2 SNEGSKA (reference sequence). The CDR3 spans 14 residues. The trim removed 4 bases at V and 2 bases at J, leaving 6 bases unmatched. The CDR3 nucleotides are TGCAGTGCTATCCCCCGGGACAGGGCCTACGAGCAGTACTTC. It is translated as CSAIPRDRAYEQYF.

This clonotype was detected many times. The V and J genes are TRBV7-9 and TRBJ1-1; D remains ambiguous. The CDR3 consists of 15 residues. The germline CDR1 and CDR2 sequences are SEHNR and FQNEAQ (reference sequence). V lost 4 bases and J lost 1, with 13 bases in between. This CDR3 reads CASSWTGQTNTEAFF. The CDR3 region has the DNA TGTGCCAGCAGCTGGACTGGCCAGACGAACACTGAAGCTTTCTTT. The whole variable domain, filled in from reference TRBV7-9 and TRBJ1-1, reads DTGVSQNPRHKITKRGQNVTFRCDPISEHNRLYWYRQTLGQGPEFLTYFQNEAQLEKSRLLSDRFSAERPKGSFSTLEIQRTEQGDSAMYLCASSWTGQTNTEAFFGQGTRLTVV.

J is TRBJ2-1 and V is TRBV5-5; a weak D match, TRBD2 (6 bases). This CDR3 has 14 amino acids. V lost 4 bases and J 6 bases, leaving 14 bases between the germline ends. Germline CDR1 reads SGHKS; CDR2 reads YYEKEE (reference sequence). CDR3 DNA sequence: TGTGCCAGCAGCCCGACGGGAGTCGGCAATGAGCAGTTCTTC. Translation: CASSPTGVGNEQFF.

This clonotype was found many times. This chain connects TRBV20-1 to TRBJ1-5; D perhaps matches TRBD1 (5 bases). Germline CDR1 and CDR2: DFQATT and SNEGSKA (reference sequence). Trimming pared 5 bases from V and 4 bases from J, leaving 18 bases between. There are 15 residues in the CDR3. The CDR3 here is CSAGIGAGRNQPQHF. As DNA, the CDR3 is TGCAGTGCTGGGATCGGGGCAGGGAGAAATCAGCCCCAGCATTTT.

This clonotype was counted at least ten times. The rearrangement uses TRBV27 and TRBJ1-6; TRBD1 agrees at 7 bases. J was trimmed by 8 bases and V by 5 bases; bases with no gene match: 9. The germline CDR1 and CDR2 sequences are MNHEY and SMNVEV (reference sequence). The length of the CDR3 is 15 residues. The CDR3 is CASSPTGDVYSPLHF. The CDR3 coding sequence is TGTGCCAGCAGTCCAACAGGGGATGTCTATTCACCCCTCCACTTT.

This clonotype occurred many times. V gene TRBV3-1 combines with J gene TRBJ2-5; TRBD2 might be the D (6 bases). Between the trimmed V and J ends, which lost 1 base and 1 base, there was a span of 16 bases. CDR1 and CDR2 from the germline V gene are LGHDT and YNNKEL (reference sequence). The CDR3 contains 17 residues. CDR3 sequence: CASSQASAGRSQETQYF. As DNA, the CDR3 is TGTGCCAGCAGCCAAGCGTCGGCGGGGAGGTCCCAAGAGACCCAGTACTTC.

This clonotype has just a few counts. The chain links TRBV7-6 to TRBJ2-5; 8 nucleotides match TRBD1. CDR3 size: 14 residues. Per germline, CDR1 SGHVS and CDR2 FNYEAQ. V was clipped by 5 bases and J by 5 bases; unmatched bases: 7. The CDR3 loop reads CASSRGTGSETQYF. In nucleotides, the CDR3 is TGTGCCAGCAGCCGCGGGACAGGCAGCGAGACCCAGTACTTC.

CDR3 bases: TGTGCCAGCAGCTTAGTCCCTAGCGGCTGTCATGAGCAGTTCTTC. Its protein is CASSLVPSGCHEQFF. The chain couples TRBV7-9 to TRBJ2-1; 7 bases align to TRBD2. The germline V gene encodes CDR1 SEHNR and CDR2 FQNEAQ (reference sequence). Trimming removed 1 base from V and 8 bases from J; junction bases left unmatched: 8. The CDR3 contains 15 residues.

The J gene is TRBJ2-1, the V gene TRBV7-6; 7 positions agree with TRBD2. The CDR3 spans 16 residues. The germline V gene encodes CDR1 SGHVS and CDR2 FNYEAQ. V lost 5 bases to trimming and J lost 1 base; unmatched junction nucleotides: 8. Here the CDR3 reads CASSPQPGGSYNEQFF. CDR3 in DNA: TGTGCCAGCAGCCCCCAACCCGGGGGGTCCTACAATGAGCAGTTCTTC.